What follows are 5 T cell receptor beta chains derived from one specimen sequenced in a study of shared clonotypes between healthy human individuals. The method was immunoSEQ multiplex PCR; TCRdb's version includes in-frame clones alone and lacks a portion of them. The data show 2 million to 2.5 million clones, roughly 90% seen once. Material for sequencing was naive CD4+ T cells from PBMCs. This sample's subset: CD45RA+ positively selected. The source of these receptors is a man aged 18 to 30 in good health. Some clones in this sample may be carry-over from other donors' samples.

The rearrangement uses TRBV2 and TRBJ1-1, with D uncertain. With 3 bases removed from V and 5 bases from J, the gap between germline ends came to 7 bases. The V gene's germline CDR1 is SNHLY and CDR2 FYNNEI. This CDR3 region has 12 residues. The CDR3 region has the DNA TGTGCCAGCAGTGAGGTAAGAACTGAAGCTTTCTTT. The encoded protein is CASSEVRTEAFF.

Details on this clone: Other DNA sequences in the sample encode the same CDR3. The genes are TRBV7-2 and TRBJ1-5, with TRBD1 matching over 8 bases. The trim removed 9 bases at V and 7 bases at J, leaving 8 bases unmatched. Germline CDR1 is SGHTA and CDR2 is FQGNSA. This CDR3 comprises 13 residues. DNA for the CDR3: TGTGCCAGTGGTCAGGGGGCGGAACAGCCCCAGCATTTT. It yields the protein CASGQGAEQPQHF.

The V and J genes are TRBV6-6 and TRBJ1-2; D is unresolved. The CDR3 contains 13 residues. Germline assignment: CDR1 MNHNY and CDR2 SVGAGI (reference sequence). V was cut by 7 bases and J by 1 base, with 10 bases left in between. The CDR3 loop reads CASKVGLNYGYTF. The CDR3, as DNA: TGTGCCAGCAAAGTTGGCCTTAACTATGGCTACACCTTC.

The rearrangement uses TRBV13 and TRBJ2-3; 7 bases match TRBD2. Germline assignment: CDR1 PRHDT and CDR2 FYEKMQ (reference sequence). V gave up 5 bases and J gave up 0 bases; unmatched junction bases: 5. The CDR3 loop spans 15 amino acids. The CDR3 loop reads CASSTGTTSTDTQYF. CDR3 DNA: TGTGCCAGCAGCACCGGGACTACAAGCACAGATACGCAGTATTTT.

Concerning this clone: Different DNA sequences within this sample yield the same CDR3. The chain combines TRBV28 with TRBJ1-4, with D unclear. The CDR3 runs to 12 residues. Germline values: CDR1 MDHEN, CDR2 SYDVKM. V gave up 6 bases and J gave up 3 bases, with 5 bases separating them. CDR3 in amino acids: CASSSPNEKLFF. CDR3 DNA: TGTGCCAGCAGCTCCCCTAATGAAAAACTGTTTTTT.